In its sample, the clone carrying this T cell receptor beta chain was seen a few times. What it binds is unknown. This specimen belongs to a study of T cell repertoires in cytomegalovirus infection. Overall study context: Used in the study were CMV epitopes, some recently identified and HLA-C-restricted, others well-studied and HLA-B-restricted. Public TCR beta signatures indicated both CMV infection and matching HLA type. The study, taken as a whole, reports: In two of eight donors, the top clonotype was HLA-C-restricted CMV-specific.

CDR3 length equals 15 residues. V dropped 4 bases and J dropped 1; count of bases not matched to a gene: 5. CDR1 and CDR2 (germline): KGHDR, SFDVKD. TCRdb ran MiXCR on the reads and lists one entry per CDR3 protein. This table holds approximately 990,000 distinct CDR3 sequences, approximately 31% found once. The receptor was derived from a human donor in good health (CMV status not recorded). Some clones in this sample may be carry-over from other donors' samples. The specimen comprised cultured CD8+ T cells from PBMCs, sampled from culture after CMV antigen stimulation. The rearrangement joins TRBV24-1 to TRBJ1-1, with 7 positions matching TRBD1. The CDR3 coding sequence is TGTGCCACCAGTGACAACAGGGGATCGAACACTGAAGCTTTCTTT. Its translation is CATSDNRGSNTEAFF.